This TCR beta chain was captured in a study of OX40 agonist ivuxolimab in advanced cancers. Study-level findings and limits: Both CD4+ and CD8+ T cell populations in blood had undergone clonal expansion by week 6 at 0.1 to 3.0 mg/kg.

Repertoires were generated with immunoSEQ multiplex PCR, while TCRdb's copy carries only in-frame clones and drops some. The repertoire holds approximately 65,000 clones, over 85% seen once, with around 1% in the top ten. Comments on this clone: Its target is unknown.

Germline V CDR1 and CDR2: SGHNT, YENEEA. Trimming removed 2 bases at V and 0 bases at J, with 13 bases between. The CDR3 is 17 amino acids. The TCR sequence derives from an adult with an advanced solid tumor such as melanoma, head and neck, liver or kidney cancer. The sequencing used CD4+ or CD8+ T cells sorted from blood, collected in a trial of the OX40 agonist ivuxolimab. The chain has TRBV11-3 and TRBJ1-4, with no clear D. The CDR3 region has the DNA TGTGCCAGCAGCTTAATCGACACCTCTGCAACTAATGAAAAACTGTTTTTT. Its translation is CASSLIDTSATNEKLFF. The full variable domain, its missing parts supplied by reference TRBV11-3 and TRBJ1-4, is EAGVVQSPRYKIIEKKQPVAFWCNPISGHNTLYWYLQNLGQGPELLIRYENEEAVDDSQLPKDRFSAERLKGVDSTLKIQPAELGDSAVYLCASSLIDTSATNEKLFFGSGTQLSVL.